There are a few counts of the clone carrying this T cell receptor beta chain. Its specificity is unknown. Per germline, CDR1 SNHLY and CDR2 FYNNEI. V trimming: 7 bases; J trimming: 3 bases; junction bases outside the gene matches: 9. The CDR3 loop spans 14 amino acids. The source of the sample is a study of T cells in narcolepsy. Notes on the study in general: Comparing one patient's CSF and blood CD4+ clonotypes highlighted HCRT- and TRIB2-specific autoreactive clonotypes. Healthy controls reportedly lacked the autoreactive clonotypes serially found in patients' blood.

Produced via immunoSEQ multiplex PCR; TCRdb's table is partial and in-frame only. The sample has 15,000 to 20,000 clones; around 77% are singletons. This receptor was taken from a human donor with narcolepsy. The specimen was CD45RA- memory CD8+ T cells from PBMCs. The rearrangement joins TRBV2 to TRBJ2-7; 7 positions agree with TRBD2. The CDR3 loop is CASTKTSPVYEQYF. CDR3 sequence (DNA): TGTGCCAGCACCAAGACTAGCCCAGTCTACGAGCAGTACTTC.